One and the same sample provided the 5 T cell receptor beta chains below, sequenced in a study of vaccination and CD4 T cells after COVID-19. Documented time point: late sampling 161 to 241 days after vaccination in a few convalescent patients. Treatment reported: approximately 11-day PBMC culture with coronavirus spike peptide pools or control peptides (ViraFEST assay). These receptors have no known antigen. Oncomine TCR Beta short-read sequencing was applied to DNA from cultured CD4+ T cells. TCRdb recomputed calls from the PCR reads with MiXCR, one row per CDR3 protein. The sample records more than 20,000 distinct CDR3 sequences, about 30% being singletons. Material: CD4+ T cells from blood, cultured in vitro, obtained about 7 months after SARS-CoV-2 vaccination. The receptors come from a human donor who had recovered from COVID-19.

V and J are TRBV6-1 and TRBJ1-2, with D possibly TRBD1 on 6 matching bases. The V end was cut by 6 bases, the J end by 8 bases, with 19 bases between. The CDR3 sequence is 14 residues long. CDR1 and CDR2 (germline): MNHNS, SASEGT. CDR3 DNA: TGTGCCAGCAGACTAAACACAGGGTTTCGGGGCTACACCTTC. Protein: CASRLNTGFRGYTF.

This clonotype was found a few times. The chain links TRBV20-1 to TRBJ2-4; TRBD2 might be the D (6 bases). With 1 base removed from V and 0 bases from J, the gap between germline ends came to 13 bases. The V gene's germline CDR1 is DFQATT and CDR2 SNEGSKA (reference sequence). The CDR3 runs 16 residues. In DNA form, the CDR3 reads TGCAGTGCTAGAGCACCGACTAGTATAGCCAAAAACATTCAGTACTTC. Translation gives CSARAPTSIAKNIQYF.

This chain links TRBV5-4 with TRBJ1-2, with D tentatively TRBD1 (5 bases). This CDR3 spans 15 amino acids. Germline V lookup: CDR1 SGHNT, CDR2 YYREEE (reference sequence). V was clipped by 5 bases and J by 4 bases, with 18 bases between them. CDR3 in amino acids: CASSRDPRVGYGYTF. CDR3 DNA: TGTGCCAGCAGTCGAGACCCCAGGGTGGGCTATGGCTACACCTTC.

The gene calls are TRBV20-1 and TRBJ2-1; 7 bases line up with TRBD1. CDR1 and CDR2 (germline): DFQATT, SNEGSKA (reference sequence). This CDR3 spans 12 amino acids. V trimming: 7 bases; J trimming: 6 bases; junction bases outside the gene matches: 6. CDR3 sequence reads: CSGTGQSNEQFF. Written as DNA, the CDR3 is TGCAGTGGGACGGGACAGTCCAATGAGCAGTTCTTC.

This clonotype showed up just a few times. V is TRBV7-8 and J is TRBJ2-5; 12 nucleotides align to TRBD2. The germline CDR1 and CDR2 sequences are SGHVS and FQNEAQ. The CDR3 is 15 residues long. With V trimmed by 0 bases and J by 4 bases, 0 bases remained unmatched. CDR3 loop: CASSLALAGGETQYF. The CDR3 DNA sequence: TGTGCCAGCAGCTTAGCACTAGCGGGAGGAGAGACCCAGTACTTC.